In this sample, the clone carrying this T cell receptor beta chain turned up many times. TCRdb processed the RT-PCR reads anew with MiXCR; each CDR3 protein has one entry. This sample has 400,000 to 650,000 distinct CDR3 sequences, with roughly 7.6% found just once. Trimming removed 6 bases at V and 3 bases at J, with 12 bases between. The CDR3 totals 14 residues. The germline V gene has CDR1 MDHEN and CDR2 SYDVKM. This sample is part of a study of response to subunit inactivated influenza vaccine. This sequence originates from a man aged 50-75 years who received an inactivated influenza vaccine. The rearrangement uses TRBV28 and TRBJ2-1; no clear D. Source: PBMCs from blood, taken around 2 years after vaccination. CDR3 coding DNA: TGTGCCAGCAGAGAGACAAGGGACTACAATGAGCAGTTCTTC. This codes for CASRETRDYNEQFF.